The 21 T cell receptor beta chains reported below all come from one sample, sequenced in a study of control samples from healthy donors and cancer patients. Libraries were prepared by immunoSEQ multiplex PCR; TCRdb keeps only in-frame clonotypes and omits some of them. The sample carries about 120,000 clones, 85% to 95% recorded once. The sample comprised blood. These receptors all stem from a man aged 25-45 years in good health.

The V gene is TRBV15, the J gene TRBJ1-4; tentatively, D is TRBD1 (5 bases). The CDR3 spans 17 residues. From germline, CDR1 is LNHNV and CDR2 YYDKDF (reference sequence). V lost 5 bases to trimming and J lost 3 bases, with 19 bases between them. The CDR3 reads CATSPQGVGESNEKLFF. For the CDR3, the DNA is TGTGCCACCAGCCCCCAGGGAGTTGGAGAATCTAATGAAAAACTGTTTTTT.

The chain's CDR3 is CASAAGGVNTQYF. CDR3 sequence (DNA): TGTGCCAGCGCGGCGGGGGGGGTAAATACGCAGTATTTT. The chain links TRBV11-2 to TRBJ2-3; 9 bases are shared with TRBD2. Trimming removed 8 bases from V and 7 bases from J; junction bases left unmatched: 7. The CDR3 is made up of 13 amino acids. In germline, CDR1 is SGHAT, CDR2 FQNNGV.

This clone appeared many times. The CDR3 region is CASSLFRNTEAFF. For the CDR3, the DNA is TGTGCCAGCAGCTTGTTTAGGAACACTGAAGCTTTCTTT. The chain recombines TRBV5-6 with TRBJ1-1; D gene uncertain. V gave up 1 base and J gave up 1 base, with 5 bases separating them. Germline V CDR1 and CDR2: SGHDT, YYEEEE. The CDR3 totals 13 residues.

CDR3 region: CASRTDREHGYTF. The CDR3 coding sequence is TGTGCCAGCAGGACCGACAGGGAGCATGGCTACACCTTC. V is TRBV6-6 and J is TRBJ1-2; TRBD1 matches at 7 bases. The CDR3 is 13 residues long. With V trimmed by 6 bases and J by 6 bases, 7 bases remained unmatched. Germline assignment: CDR1 MNHNY and CDR2 SVGAGI (reference sequence).

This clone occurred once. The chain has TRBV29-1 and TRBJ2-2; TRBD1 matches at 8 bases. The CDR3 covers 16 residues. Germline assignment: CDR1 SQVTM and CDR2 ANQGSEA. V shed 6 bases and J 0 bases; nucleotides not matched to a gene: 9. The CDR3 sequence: CSVSRGDRTNTGELFF. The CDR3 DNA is TGCAGCGTGAGCCGTGGGGACAGGACGAACACCGGGGAGCTGTTTTTT.

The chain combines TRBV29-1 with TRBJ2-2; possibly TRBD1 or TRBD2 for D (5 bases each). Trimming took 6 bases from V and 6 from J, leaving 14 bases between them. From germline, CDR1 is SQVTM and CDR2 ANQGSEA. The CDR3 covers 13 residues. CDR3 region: CSVGDLVAGELFF. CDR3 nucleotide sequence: TGCAGCGTCGGGGACCTGGTAGCCGGGGAGCTGTTTTTT.

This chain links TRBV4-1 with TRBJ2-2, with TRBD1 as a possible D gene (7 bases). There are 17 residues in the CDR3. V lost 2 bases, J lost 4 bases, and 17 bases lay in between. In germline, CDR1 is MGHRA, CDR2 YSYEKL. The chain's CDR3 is CASSQSQGRKGTGELFF. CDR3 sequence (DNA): TGCGCCAGCAGCCAATCACAGGGGAGGAAGGGCACCGGGGAGCTGTTTTTT.

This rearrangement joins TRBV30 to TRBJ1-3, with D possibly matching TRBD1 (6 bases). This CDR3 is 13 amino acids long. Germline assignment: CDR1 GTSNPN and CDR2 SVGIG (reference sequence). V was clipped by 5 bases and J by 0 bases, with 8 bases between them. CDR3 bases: TGTGCCTGGGACAGGTTCTCTGGAAACACCATATATTTT. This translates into CAWDRFSGNTIYF.

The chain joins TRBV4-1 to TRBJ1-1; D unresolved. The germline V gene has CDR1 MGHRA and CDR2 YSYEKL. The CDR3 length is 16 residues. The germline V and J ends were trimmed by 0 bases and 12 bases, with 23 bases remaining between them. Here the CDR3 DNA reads TGCGCCAGCAGCCAAGATCACCCCCGGTCGAAGATGTCAACTTTCTTT. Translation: CASSQDHPRSKMSTFF.

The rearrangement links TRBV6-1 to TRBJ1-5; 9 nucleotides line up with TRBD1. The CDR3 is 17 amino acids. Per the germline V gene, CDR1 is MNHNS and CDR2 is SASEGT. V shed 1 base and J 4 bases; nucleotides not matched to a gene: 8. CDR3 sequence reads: CASSEGTGEWRNQPQHF. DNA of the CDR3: TGTGCCAGCAGTGAAGGGACAGGGGAGTGGCGGAATCAGCCCCAGCATTTT.

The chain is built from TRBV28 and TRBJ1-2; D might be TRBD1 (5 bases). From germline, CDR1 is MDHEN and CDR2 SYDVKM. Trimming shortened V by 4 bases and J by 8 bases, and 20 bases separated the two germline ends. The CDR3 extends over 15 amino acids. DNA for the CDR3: TGTGCCAGCAGTTGGGGGGAAAGGAGGATGGAGGGCTACACCTTC. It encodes CASSWGERRMEGYTF.

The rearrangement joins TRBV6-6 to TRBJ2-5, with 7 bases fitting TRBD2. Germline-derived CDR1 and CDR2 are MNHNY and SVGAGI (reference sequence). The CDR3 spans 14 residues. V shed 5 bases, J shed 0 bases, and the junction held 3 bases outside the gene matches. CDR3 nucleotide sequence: TGTGCCAGCAGTCCCGGGGGGTACCAAGAGACCCAGTACTTC. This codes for CASSPGGYQETQYF.

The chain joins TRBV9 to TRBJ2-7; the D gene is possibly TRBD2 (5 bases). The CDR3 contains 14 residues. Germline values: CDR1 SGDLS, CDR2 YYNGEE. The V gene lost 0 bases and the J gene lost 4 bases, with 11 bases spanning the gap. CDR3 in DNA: TGTGCCAGCAGCGTAGCAGATCGGAGGTACGAGCAGTACTTC. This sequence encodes CASSVADRRYEQYF.

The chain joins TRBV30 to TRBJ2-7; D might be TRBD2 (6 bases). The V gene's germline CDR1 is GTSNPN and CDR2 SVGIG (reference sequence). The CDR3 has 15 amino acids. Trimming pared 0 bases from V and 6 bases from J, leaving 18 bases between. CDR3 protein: CAWSVCGVKPGEQYV. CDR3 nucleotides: TGTGCCTGGAGTGTGTGCGGGGTGAAGCCAGGCGAGCAGTACGTC.

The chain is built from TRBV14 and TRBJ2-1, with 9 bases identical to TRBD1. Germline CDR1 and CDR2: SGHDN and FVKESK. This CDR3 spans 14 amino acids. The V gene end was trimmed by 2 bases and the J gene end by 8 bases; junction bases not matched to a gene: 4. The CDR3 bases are TGTGCCAGCAGCCAACCGGGGACAGGGTATGAGCAGTTCTTC. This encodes CASSQPGTGYEQFF.

CDR3 bases: TGTGCCAGCAGCGCACAGGGGGCGAGCCTCGGGACCCAGTACTTC. Encoded protein: CASSAQGASLGTQYF. This chain links TRBV9 with TRBJ2-5; 9 nucleotides match TRBD1. This CDR3 spans 15 amino acids. V lost 3 bases, J lost 7 bases, and 10 bases stayed unmatched. CDR1 is SGDLS and CDR2 is YYNGEE in the germline V gene.

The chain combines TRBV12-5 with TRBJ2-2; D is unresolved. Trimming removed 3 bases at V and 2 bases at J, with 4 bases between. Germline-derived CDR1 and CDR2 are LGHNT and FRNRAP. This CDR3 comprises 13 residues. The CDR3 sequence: CASGFANTGELFF. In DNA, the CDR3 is TGTGCTAGTGGTTTTGCAAACACCGGGGAGCTGTTTTTT.

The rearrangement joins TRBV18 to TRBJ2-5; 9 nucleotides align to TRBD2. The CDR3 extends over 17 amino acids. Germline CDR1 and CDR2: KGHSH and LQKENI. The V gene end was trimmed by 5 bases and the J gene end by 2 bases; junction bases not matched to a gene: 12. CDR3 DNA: TGTGCCAGCTCAACTGGGCTAGCGGGGACCACTCAAGAGACCCAGTACTTC. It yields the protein CASSTGLAGTTQETQYF.

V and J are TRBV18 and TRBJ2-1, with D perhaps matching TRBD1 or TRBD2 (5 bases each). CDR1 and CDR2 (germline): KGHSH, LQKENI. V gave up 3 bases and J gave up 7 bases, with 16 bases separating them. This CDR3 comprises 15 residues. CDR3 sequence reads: CASSPVRGLINEQFF. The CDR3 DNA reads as TGTGCCAGCTCACCCGTCCGGGGCCTTATTAATGAGCAGTTCTTC.

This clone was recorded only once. CDR3 DNA sequence: TGTGCCAGCTCCACTAGCCGGCTAACCTACGAGCAGTACTTC. It yields the protein CASSTSRLTYEQYF. This rearrangement joins TRBV27 to TRBJ2-7; a possible D gene is TRBD2 (6 bases). The length of the CDR3 is 14 residues. Germline CDR1 is MNHEY and CDR2 is SMNVEV (reference sequence). Trimming shortened V by 8 bases and J by 2 bases, and 16 bases separated the two germline ends.

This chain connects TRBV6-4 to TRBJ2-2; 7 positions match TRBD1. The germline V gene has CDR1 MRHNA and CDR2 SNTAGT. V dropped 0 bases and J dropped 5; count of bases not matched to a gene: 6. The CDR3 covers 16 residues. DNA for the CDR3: TGTGCCAGCAGTGACTCGAAAGGGGGCGAGACCGGGGAGCTGTTTTTT. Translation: CASSDSKGGETGELFF.